The 6 T cell receptor beta chains presented below share a single source sample, sequenced in a study of cytomegalovirus exposure and HLA in healthy donors. Vbeta (60) and Jbeta (13) primers were used in the PCR. TCRdb keeps only in-frame clones here, not all; method: immunoSEQ multiplex PCR. The sample has 150,000 or so clones; over 75% are singletons. Sequenced material: PBMCs. These receptors came from a man younger than 40 in good health and CMV-seropositive.

The V call is TRBV11-2, the J call TRBJ1-2, with TRBD1 identical over 7 bases. The CDR3 runs 15 residues. Germline trimming cut 5 bases from V and 6 bases from J; bases unmatched to any gene: 12. The V gene's germline CDR1 is SGHAT and CDR2 FQNNGV. The chain's CDR3 is CASSAQGWGQDGYTF. The CDR3 nucleotides are TGTGCCAGCAGCGCACAGGGGTGGGGTCAAGATGGCTACACCTTC. The variable domain in full, with the rest retrieved from reference TRBV11-2 and TRBJ1-2, is EAGVAQSPRYKIIEKRQSVAFWCNPISGHATLYWYQQILGQGPKLLIQFQNNGVVDDSQLPKDRFSAERLKGVDSTLKIQPAKLEDSAVYLCASSAQGWGQDGYTFGSGTRLTVV.

This rearrangement joins TRBV7-2 to TRBJ1-4; no clear D gene. Trimming stripped 1 base from V and 6 bases from J, with 12 bases between. Germline values: CDR1 SGHTA, CDR2 FQGNSA. This CDR3 comprises 15 residues. CDR3 region: CASSLDSTTHEKLFF. The DNA of the CDR3 is TGTGCCAGCAGCTTAGACAGTACCACCCATGAAAAACTGTTTTTT.

This chain links TRBV27 with TRBJ2-3; 7 nucleotides agree with TRBD2. Unmatched junction bases numbered 6, after V lost 0 bases and J lost 0 bases. This CDR3 comprises 17 residues. From germline, CDR1 is MNHEY and CDR2 SMNVEV (reference sequence). CDR3 DNA: TGTGCCAGCAGTTTATCGGGGTGGGGGGGAAGCACAGATACGCAGTATTTT. Encoded protein: CASSLSGWGGSTDTQYF.

The V call is TRBV6-5, the J call TRBJ2-7, with D maybe TRBD2 (5 bases). The CDR3 extends over 13 amino acids. V was pared by 6 bases and J by 4 bases, with 13 bases between. Germline V gene data show CDR1 as MNHEY and CDR2 as SVGAGI. This CDR3 is CASRKGLAYEQYF. In DNA form, the CDR3 reads TGTGCCAGCAGGAAGGGCCTAGCTTACGAGCAGTACTTC.

The rearrangement links TRBV4-2 to TRBJ2-1; D perhaps matches TRBD2 (5 bases). CDR1 LGHNA and CDR2 YNFKEQ come from the germline V gene. V lost 2 bases to trimming and J lost 0 bases, with 14 bases between them. CDR3 size: 17 residues. The CDR3 DNA is TGTGCCAGCAGCCAAACCGGGGTGGTTCGCTCCTACAATGAGCAGTTCTTC. Its translation is CASSQTGVVRSYNEQFF.

The rearrangement links TRBV19 to TRBJ1-1; 7 bases match TRBD1. CDR3 length: 15 amino acids. V dropped 3 bases and J dropped 7; count of bases not matched to a gene: 11. Germline CDR1 and CDR2: LNHDA and SQIVND (reference sequence). The CDR3 reads CASSIRRVGDSEAFF. CDR3 DNA: TGTGCCAGTAGTATCCGGCGGGTCGGGGACAGTGAAGCTTTCTTT.